The following is a TCR beta chain sequence with its context. What it recognizes is unknown. Combining a sample-barcoded 5' primer with a J-beta primer mix, a second PCR ran for roughly 7 to 11 cycles. CDR3-containing paired-end reads numbering at least 2.5 million came from each sample. TCRdb re-called the 5' RACE reads through MiXCR, storing one row per CDR3 protein. Of fewer than 900,000 distinct CDR3 sequences listed, around 46% are singletons. This entry is derived from a study of blood T cells in healthy people across ages. Overall study findings and caveats: Calculation of diversity from one million T cells yielded estimates considered to be underestimates.

The trim removed 4 bases at V and 5 bases at J, leaving 7 bases unmatched. The V gene's germline CDR1 is DFQATT and CDR2 SNEGSKA (reference sequence). The CDR3 covers 13 residues. The J gene is TRBJ1-2, the V gene TRBV20-1; 7 nucleotides agree with TRBD1. This TCR was recovered from an older woman in good health. The sample consisted of blood. CDR3 residues: CSAKRTGDYGYTF. DNA of the CDR3: TGCAGTGCTAAACGCACAGGGGATTATGGCTACACCTTC.